This entry concerns a single T cell receptor (beta chain). No antigen is known for it. Base qualities were left out, and no much larger clone turns up one base away. The record originates from a study of blood T cell repertoires in COVID-19 (dated by TCRdb to the early 2020s). Regarding the research as a whole: The collaborator samples originated in the United States, Italy and Spain and spanned the acute and convalescent phases of COVID-19. Nearly every sample came with metadata listing a de-identified subject ID, COVID-19 status, age in years and sex. The prospective study material was composed of cDNA or gDNA derived from T cells, B-cell-depleted T cells, or PBMCs. The samples were drawn from two sources: the first 160 participants of the ongoing ImmuneRACE study, and 1,000 to 1,500 subjects contributed by 6 global collaborators. A freely available public database, intended as a resource for researchers studying the immune response to SARS-CoV-2, is where the repertoires were released. The dataset comprised deeply sampled blood TCRbeta repertoires from subjects exposed to, actively infected with, or recovered from COVID-19. HLA class I and class II types, where available, came from metadata supplied by the sample provider rather than from assay-based typing. Study-wide conclusions, independent of this receptor: How much clinical and demographic metadata was included differed by source and by participant, and the metadata was provided uncurated.

The CDR3 has 15 amino acids, counting the end cysteine and phenylalanine. The read is trimmed to its CDR3 DNA, 45 bases read in frame from base 1. According to the germline V gene, CDR1 reads KGHSH and CDR2 reads LQKENI. The germline V end is reduced by 1 base and the J end by 9 bases; junction bases left unmatched: 6. Enrolling through a virtual design, the prospective study's participants ranged in age from roughly 18 to 90 years and lived across 24 United States geographic areas. In the prospective study, participants were assigned to cohorts based on the clinical history participants reported in a screening survey and a study questionnaire. Mobile phlebotomists in the prospective study collected whole blood, serum and a nasopharyngeal or oropharyngeal swab from every participant. Participants in the prospective study had the option to provide additional blood draws and questionnaires over a roughly 2-month period. Before DNA extraction, blood samples from the prospective study were shipped at room temperature or frozen.

The immunoSEQ Assay, a bias-controlled multiplex PCR, was used to amplify TCRbeta CDR3 regions from genomic DNA. From the authors' description of their analysis: Within the assay, amplification of reference gene primers was used to estimate how many nucleated cells each sample contained. To quantify the absolute abundance of each unique TCRbeta CDR3 rearrangement, sequence reads were collapsed and filtered. For each sample, productive Simpson clonality was calculated by taking the square root of Simpson's diversity index across productive rearrangements. Sourced from immuneACCESS, this table was stored by TCRdb with only in-frame sequences that have V and J called. A share of the clones is absent; for the studies checked, an unresolved V gene accounts for under half, and the remainder has no known explanation. V, J and clone size are those of that table, while D and trimming were read from the DNA. Counted in this sample were under 350,000 clones; approximately 86% of them appeared once. 4% to 5.5% of the sample rests with the top ten.

The sequencing sample was made of PBMCs or T cells enriched from blood (not recorded which). The sequence was collected from a woman aged 40 to 49 with acute COVID-19. Rearrangement joined TRBV18 to TRBJ2-1; the junction holds 10 bases that match TRBD2. The CDR3 protein sequence reads: CASSPRERGGIEQFF. Here is the DNA: TGTGCCAGCTCACCACGCGAGCGGGGGGGCATTGAGCAGTTCTTC.